The source of this T cell receptor (beta chain) is a study of regulatory T cells in long-lasting Graves disease. The CDR3 extends over 15 amino acids. Trimming took 1 base from V and 2 from J, leaving 12 bases between them. Germline V gene sequence: CDR1 SGHTA, CDR2 FQGNSA. There are many counts of this clonotype. In building TCR beta libraries, iRepertoire HTBI primers were used together with Arm-PCR of CDR3 regions. As processed by the authors: Throughout the samples, researchers identified some 57 TRBV and approximately 15 TRBJ segments. TCRdb used MiXCR to reprocess the multiplex PCR reads, holding one entry per CDR3 protein. The V and J calls follow TCRdb's processing rather than the paper's. The sample lists 600,000 to 650,000 distinct CDR3 sequences, around 17% occurring once. Documented time point: newly diagnosed GD, antithyroid drugs for less than 3 months. Making the TCR library involved RNA that had been extracted from PBMCs.

These data also featured in a second study, about T cells in Graves' hyperthyroidism and ophthalmopathy.

The sequencing used peripheral blood mononuclear cells (PBMCs), collected at new diagnosis, from a patient treated with antithyroid drugs. The sequence came from a woman aged 30 to 39 with Graves disease. The chain recombines TRBV7-2 with TRBJ2-7; tentatively, D is TRBD1 or TRBD2 (5 bases each). CDR3 residues: CASSLEGTTTYEQYF. CDR3 nucleotides: TGTGCCAGCAGCTTAGAAGGGACGACTACCTACGAGCAGTACTTC.